Below are 2 T cell receptor beta chains sequenced from a single sample in a study of CD8 T cells in ankylosing spondylitis. Study results and caveats: What appeared characteristic of ankylosing spondylitis blood was a TCR beta motif of under 10 highly homologous variants.

No antigen has been assigned to these receptors. TCRdb used MiXCR to reprocess the 5' RACE reads, holding one entry per CDR3 protein. The data hold under 950,000 distinct CDR3 sequences, with roughly 20% observed a single time. Sequencing input: blood, either unsorted or a sorted T cell fraction (not recorded which). These receptors all stem from a male donor with ankylosing spondylitis.

This chain links TRBV11-3 with TRBJ2-2; 7 bases are shared with TRBD1. With 6 bases clipped from V and 2 bases from J, the junction kept 6 bases outside the gene matches. This CDR3 has 15 residues. Germline V gives CDR1 SGHNT, CDR2 YENEEA. The CDR3 loop reads CASRKRQGNTGELFF. For the CDR3, the DNA is TGTGCCAGCAGAAAGCGACAGGGTAACACCGGGGAGCTGTTTTTT.

The chain joins TRBV28 to TRBJ1-1, with a possible D match to TRBD1 (5 bases). The CDR3 sequence is 16 residues long. CDR1 and CDR2 from the germline V gene are MDHEN and SYDVKM. V was trimmed by 6 bases and J by 0 bases, leaving 17 bases between them. In nucleotides, the CDR3 is TGTGCCAGCAGCCTAAACCCAGACAGAATGAACACTGAAGCTTTCTTT. As protein: CASSLNPDRMNTEAFF.